In this sample, the clone carrying this T cell receptor beta chain turned up a few times. What it binds is unknown. The CDR3 consists of 15 residues. V was trimmed by 5 bases and J by 1 base, leaving 14 bases between them. Germline lookup yields CDR1 ENHRY and CDR2 SYGVKD. The sample originates from a study of response to subunit inactivated influenza vaccine. Regarding the study as a whole: Each seasonal flu vaccination may recruit only limited new T cells, authors suggested.

TCRdb re-called the RT-PCR reads through MiXCR, storing one row per CDR3 protein. The sample lists about 540,000 distinct CDR3 sequences; 14% were seen once. The sequence came from a man aged 50-59 years who received an inactivated influenza vaccine. Sample: PBMCs from blood, taken approximately 12 days after vaccination. V gene TRBV10-3 combines with J gene TRBJ2-5; D gene unclear. The CDR3 loop is CAISTNYGVQETQYF. The DNA for the CDR3 is TGTGCCATCAGTACGAATTACGGTGTCCAAGAGACCCAGTACTTC.